Below, one TCR beta chain is given with its context. The entry originates in a study of T cells in Graves' hyperthyroidism and ophthalmopathy. RNA transcripts provided the source from which TCR beta CDR3 regions were amplified. Using the HTBI primer set, a first-round RT-PCR was run on the TCR CDR3. MiXCR was run by TCRdb on the multiplex PCR reads, yielding one entry per CDR3 protein. Of approximately 370,000 distinct CDR3 sequences listed, about 15% are singletons. The CDR3 is 14 residues long. The germline gives CDR1 DFQATT, CDR2 SNEGSKA (reference sequence). V shed 3 bases and J shed 6 bases, with 15 bases lying between them.

This sequence joins TRBV20-1 and TRBJ1-5, with a weak D call TRBD1 (6 bases). This sequence was found in a woman younger than 45 with Graves' hyperthyroidism. The source material was blood. CDR3 bases: TGCAGTGCTAGGGGGGCCAGGGAAGGTCAGCCCCAGCATTTT. Protein sequence: CSARGAREGQPQHF.